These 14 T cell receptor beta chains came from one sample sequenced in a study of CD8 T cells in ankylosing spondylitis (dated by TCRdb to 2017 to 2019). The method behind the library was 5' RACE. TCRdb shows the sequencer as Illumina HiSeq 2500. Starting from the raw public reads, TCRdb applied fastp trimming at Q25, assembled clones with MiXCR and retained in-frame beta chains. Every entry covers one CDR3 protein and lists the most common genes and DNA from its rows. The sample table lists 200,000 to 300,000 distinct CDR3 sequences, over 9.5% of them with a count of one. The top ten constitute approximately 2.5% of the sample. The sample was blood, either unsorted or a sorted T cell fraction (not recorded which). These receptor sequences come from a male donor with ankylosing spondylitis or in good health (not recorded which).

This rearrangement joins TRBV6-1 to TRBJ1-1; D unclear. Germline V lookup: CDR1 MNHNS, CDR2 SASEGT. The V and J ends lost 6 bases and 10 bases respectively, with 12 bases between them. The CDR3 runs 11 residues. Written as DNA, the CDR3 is TGTGCCAGCAGCTCCGGGATTGGAGCTTTCTTT. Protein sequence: CASSSGIGAFF.

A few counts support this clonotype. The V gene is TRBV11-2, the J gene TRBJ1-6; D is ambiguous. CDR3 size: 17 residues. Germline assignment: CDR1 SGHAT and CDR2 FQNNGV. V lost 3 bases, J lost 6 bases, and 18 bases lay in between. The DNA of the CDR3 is TGTGCCAGCAGCTTTGACCTCGTTCCTACAAGTAATTCACCCCTCCACTTT. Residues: CASSFDLVPTSNSPLHF. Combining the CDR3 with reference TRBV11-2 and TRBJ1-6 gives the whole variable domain EAGVAQSPRYKIIEKRQSVAFWCNPISGHATLYWYQQILGQGPKLLIQFQNNGVVDDSQLPKDRFSAERLKGVDSTLKIQPAKLEDSAVYLCASSFDLVPTSNSPLHFGNGTRLTVT.

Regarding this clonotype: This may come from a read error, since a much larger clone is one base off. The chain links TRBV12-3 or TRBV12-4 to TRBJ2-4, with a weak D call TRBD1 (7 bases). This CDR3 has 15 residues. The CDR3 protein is CAGSFPQGGQNIQYF. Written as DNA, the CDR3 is TGTGCCGGCAGTTTTCCGCAGGGGGGACAGAACATTCAGTACTTC.

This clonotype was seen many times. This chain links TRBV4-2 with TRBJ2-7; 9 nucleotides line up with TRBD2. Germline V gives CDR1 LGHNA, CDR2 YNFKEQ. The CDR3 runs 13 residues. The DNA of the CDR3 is TGTGCCAGCAGCCAAGATCGCGGCGGGAGGGCTTCTGTC. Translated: CASSQDRGGRASV.

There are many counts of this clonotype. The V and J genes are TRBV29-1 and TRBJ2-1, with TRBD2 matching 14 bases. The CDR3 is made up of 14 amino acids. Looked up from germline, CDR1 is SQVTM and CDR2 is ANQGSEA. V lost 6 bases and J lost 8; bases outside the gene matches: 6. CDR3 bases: TGCAGCGTCGCGACTAGCGGGGGGGTGGATGAGCAGTTCTTC. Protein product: CSVATSGGVDEQFF.

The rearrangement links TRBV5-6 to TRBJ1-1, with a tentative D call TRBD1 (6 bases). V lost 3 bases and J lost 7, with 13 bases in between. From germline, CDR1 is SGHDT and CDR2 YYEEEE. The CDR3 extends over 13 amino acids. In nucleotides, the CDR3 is TGTGCCAGCAGCTCCCCTGACAGGTATGAAGCTTTCTTT. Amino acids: CASSSPDRYEAFF.

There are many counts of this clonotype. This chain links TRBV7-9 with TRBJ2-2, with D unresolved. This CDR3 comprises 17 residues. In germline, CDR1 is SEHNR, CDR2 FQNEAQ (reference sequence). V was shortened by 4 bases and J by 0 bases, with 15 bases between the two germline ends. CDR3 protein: CASSSGPGSANTGELFF. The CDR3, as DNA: TGTGCCAGCAGCTCTGGACCCGGCAGCGCGAACACCGGGGAGCTGTTTTTT.

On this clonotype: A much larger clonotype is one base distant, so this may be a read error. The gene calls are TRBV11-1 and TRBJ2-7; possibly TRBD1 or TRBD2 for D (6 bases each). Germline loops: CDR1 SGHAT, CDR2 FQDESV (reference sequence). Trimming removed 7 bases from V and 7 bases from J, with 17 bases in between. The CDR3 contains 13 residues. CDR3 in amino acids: CASNTSGAGEQYF. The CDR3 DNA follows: TGTGCCAGCAACACCTCAGGGGCGGGGGAGCAGTACTTC.

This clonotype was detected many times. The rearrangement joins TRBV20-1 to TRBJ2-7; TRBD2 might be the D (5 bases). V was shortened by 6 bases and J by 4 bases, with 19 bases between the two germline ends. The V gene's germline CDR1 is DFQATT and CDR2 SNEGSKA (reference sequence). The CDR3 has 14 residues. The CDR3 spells CSAIALREVYEQYF. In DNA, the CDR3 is TGCAGTGCCATCGCCTTGAGGGAAGTTTACGAGCAGTACTTC.

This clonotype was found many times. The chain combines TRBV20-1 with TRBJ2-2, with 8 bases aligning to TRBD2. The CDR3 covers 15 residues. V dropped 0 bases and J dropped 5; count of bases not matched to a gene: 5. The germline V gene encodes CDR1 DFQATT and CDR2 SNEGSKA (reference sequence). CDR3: CSARDRAGGTGELFF. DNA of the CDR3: TGCAGTGCTAGAGATCGGGCGGGAGGTACCGGGGAGCTGTTTTTT.

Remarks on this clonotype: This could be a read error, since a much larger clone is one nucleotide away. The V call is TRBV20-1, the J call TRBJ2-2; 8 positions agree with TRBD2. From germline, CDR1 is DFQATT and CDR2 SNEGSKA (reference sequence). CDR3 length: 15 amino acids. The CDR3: CCARKGSGGTGELFF. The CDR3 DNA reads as TGCTGTGCTAGAAAGGGAAGCGGGGGTACCGGGGAGCTGTTTTTT.

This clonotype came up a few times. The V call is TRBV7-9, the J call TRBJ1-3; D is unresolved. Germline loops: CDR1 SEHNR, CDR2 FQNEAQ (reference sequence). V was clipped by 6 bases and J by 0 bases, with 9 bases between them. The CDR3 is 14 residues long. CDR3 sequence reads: CASSNSSSGNTIYF. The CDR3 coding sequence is TGTGCCAGCAGTAACAGCAGCTCTGGAAACACCATATATTTT.

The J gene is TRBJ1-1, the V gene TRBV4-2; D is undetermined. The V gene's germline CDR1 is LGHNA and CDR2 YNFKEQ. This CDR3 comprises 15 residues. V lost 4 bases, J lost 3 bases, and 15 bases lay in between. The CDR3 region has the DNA TGTGCCAGCAGCCCAGGCGGACGGATGGACACTGAAGCTTTCTTT. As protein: CASSPGGRMDTEAFF.

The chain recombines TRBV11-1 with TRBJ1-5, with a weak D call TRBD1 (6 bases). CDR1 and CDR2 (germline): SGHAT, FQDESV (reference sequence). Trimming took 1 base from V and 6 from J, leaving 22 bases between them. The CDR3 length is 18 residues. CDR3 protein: CASSLVRGSAGGTQPQHF. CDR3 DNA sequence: TGTGCCAGCAGCTTAGTACGAGGTTCCGCGGGGGGCACTCAGCCCCAGCATTTT.